The subject of this entry is one T cell receptor beta chain. These data originate in a study of blood T cell repertoires in COVID-19. The germline V gene has CDR1 MGHRA and CDR2 YSYEKL. V shed 2 bases and J shed 4 bases, with 30 bases lying between them. The CDR3 extends over 21 amino acids. The protocol was immunoSEQ multiplex PCR, while the TCRdb copy is restricted to in-frame clones and leaves out a portion. The table lists around 200,000 clones, around 89% of them singletons. The gene calls are TRBV4-1 and TRBJ2-1; weak D call: TRBD2 (6 bases). Sequencing was carried out using peripheral blood. The TCR sequence derives from a man between 45 and 60 years old with acute or convalescent COVID-19. CDR3 residues: CASSQLLQEWGGGGGYNEQFF. In DNA form, the CDR3 reads TGCGCCAGCAGCCAACTTCTACAGGAGTGGGGTGGAGGTGGGGGGTACAATGAGCAGTTCTTC.